These 5 T cell receptor beta chains were all obtained from the same sample, sequenced in a study of T cells in Graves' hyperthyroidism and ophthalmopathy. Amplification targeted TCR beta CDR3 regions from RNA transcripts. With the HTBI primer set, the TCR CDR3 went through a first round of RT-PCR. MiXCR, applied by TCRdb to the multiplex PCR reads, yields one record per CDR3 protein. The sample comprises 500,000 to 650,000 distinct CDR3 sequences, about 45% of which are singletons, and around 47% rests with the top ten. The sequenced sample was peripheral blood or thyroid tissue (not recorded which). Receptor source: an adult woman with Graves' disease, either hyperthyroidism or ophthalmopathy (not recorded which).

This clonotype was recorded at least ten times. This sequence joins TRBV5-8 and TRBJ1-2, with D perhaps TRBD1 (5 bases). In germline, CDR1 is SGHTS, CDR2 YDEGEE. Trimming removed 0 bases at V and 4 bases at J, with 7 bases between. The CDR3 runs to 13 residues. CDR3 amino acids: CASSLGDSYGYTF. The CDR3 DNA follows: TGTGCCAGCAGCTTGGGAGACAGCTATGGCTACACCTTC.

The chain uses TRBV20-1 and TRBJ1-5; D may be TRBD1 (6 bases). Germline CDR1 is DFQATT and CDR2 is SNEGSKA (reference sequence). V lost 1 base to trimming and J lost 2 bases, with 18 bases between them. The CDR3 is made up of 17 amino acids. The CDR3 DNA follows: TGCAGTGCTAGAGCGGGGGGCAGCAGTTCGGGCAATCAGCCCCAGCATTTT. This translates into CSARAGGSSSGNQPQHF.

This clonotype was recorded a few times. This chain connects TRBV7-8 to TRBJ2-7; D call uncertain. CDR3 length: 14 amino acids. V was cut by 1 base and J by 5 bases, with 12 bases left in between. Germline CDR1 SGHVS, CDR2 FQNEAQ. The CDR3 loop is CASSLVIGYDEQYF. The CDR3 region has the DNA TGTGCCAGCAGCTTAGTGATCGGTTACGACGAGCAGTACTTC.

The count of this clonotype is one. The chain employs TRBV7-2 and TRBJ1-2; D gene uncertain. Germline assignment: CDR1 SGHTA and CDR2 FQGNSA. The CDR3 spans 15 residues. The germline V and J ends were trimmed by 1 base and 2 bases, with 11 bases remaining between them. CDR3 nucleotide sequence: TGTGCCAGCAGCTTAGATTCCGGGCCGAACTATGGCTACACCTTC. Its protein is CASSLDSGPNYGYTF.

The chain links TRBV29-1 to TRBJ2-7; 7 bases match TRBD1. J gave up 3 bases and V 8 bases, and 10 bases lay outside the gene matches. CDR3 size: 13 residues. Per germline, CDR1 SQVTM and CDR2 ANQGSEA. The CDR3 loop reads CSSPGQEHYEQYF. CDR3 DNA: TGCAGCTCACCAGGACAGGAACACTACGAGCAGTACTTC.